The 14 T cell receptor beta chains below were found in one sample sequenced in a study of cytomegalovirus exposure and HLA in healthy donors. The PCR contained 60 Vbeta and 13 Jbeta primers. The method was immunoSEQ multiplex PCR; TCRdb's version includes in-frame clones alone and lacks a portion of them. The sample lists about 190,000 clones; approximately 80% were seen once. The sequencing input was PBMCs. All receptors derive from a woman younger than 35 in good health and CMV-seropositive.

DNA of the CDR3: TGCGCCAGCAGCCCTGGACAGGGCTATGGCTACACCTTC. Translating gives CASSPGQGYGYTF. The chain is built from TRBV5-1 and TRBJ1-2; 8 bases match TRBD1. V dropped 4 bases and J dropped 4; count of bases not matched to a gene: 3. CDR1 and CDR2 from the germline V gene are SGHRS and YFSETQ. There are 13 residues in the CDR3.

V gene TRBV6-5 combines with J gene TRBJ1-3, with TRBD1 matching 7 bases. Germline values: CDR1 MNHEY, CDR2 SVGAGI. With 5 bases clipped from V and 3 bases from J, the junction kept 4 bases outside the gene matches. This CDR3 spans 14 amino acids. The CDR3 spells CASSPDRVGNTIYF. Written as DNA, the CDR3 is TGTGCCAGCAGTCCAGACAGGGTTGGAAACACCATATATTTT.

This clone was detected once. The chain is built from TRBV7-9 and TRBJ2-2, with D perhaps matching TRBD1 (7 bases). Trimming left V 3 bases short and J 3 bases short, with 11 bases between. CDR3 length: 15 residues. Germline V gene data show CDR1 as SEHNR and CDR2 as FQNEAQ (reference sequence). CDR3: CASSFGGGDTGELFF. In DNA, the CDR3 is TGTGCCAGCAGCTTTGGAGGGGGCGACACCGGGGAGCTGTTTTTT.

The chain recombines TRBV7-3 with TRBJ2-2, with a possible D match to TRBD1 (6 bases). The V and J ends lost 3 bases and 5 bases respectively, with 13 bases between them. Germline-derived CDR1 and CDR2 are SGHTA and FQGTGA. The CDR3 covers 15 residues. CDR3 in amino acids: CASSFLAGVTGELFF. The CDR3 region has the DNA TGTGCCAGCAGCTTTTTGGCAGGGGTAACCGGGGAGCTGTTTTTT.

This clone was recorded only once. The V call is TRBV19, the J call TRBJ2-6; D gene uncertain. Germline V gene data show CDR1 as LNHDA and CDR2 as SQIVND (reference sequence). The CDR3 covers 15 residues. V was shortened by 3 bases and J by 0 bases, with 6 bases between the two germline ends. As DNA, the CDR3 is TGTGCCAGTAGTATCTTTCTCTCTGGGGCCAACGTCCTGACTTTC. Encoded protein: CASSIFLSGANVLTF.

This rearrangement joins TRBV7-9 to TRBJ2-1, with unresolved D. The V end was cut by 2 bases, the J end by 3 bases, with 8 bases between. CDR1 and CDR2 (germline): SEHNR, FQNEAQ (reference sequence). CDR3 length: 14 residues. The CDR3 sequence: CASSLTQDYNEQFF. The CDR3, as DNA: TGTGCCAGCAGCTTAACACAAGACTACAATGAGCAGTTCTTC.

This chain links TRBV10-1 with TRBJ2-4; TRBD2 aligns across 9 bases. This CDR3 spans 19 amino acids. Germline CDR1 and CDR2: WNHNN and SYGVQD (reference sequence). Losses at the gene ends were 0 bases for V and 0 bases for J; bases not matched to a gene: 9. CDR3 DNA: TGCGCCAGCAGTGAGTCAGGGGCTAGCGGGGCCCTAGCCAAAAACATTCAGTACTTC. The encoded protein is CASSESGASGALAKNIQYF.

This sequence joins TRBV27 and TRBJ1-1, with TRBD1 matching over 8 bases. The junction had 5 bases not matched to a gene; V was cut back by 8 bases and J by 0 bases. The CDR3 is 14 residues long. Looked up from germline, CDR1 is MNHEY and CDR2 is SMNVEV (reference sequence). Here the CDR3 reads CASYGQGLNTEAFF. The CDR3 DNA is TGTGCCAGCTATGGACAGGGTTTGAACACTGAAGCTTTCTTT.

The chain links TRBV7-2 to TRBJ2-7; 8 nucleotides agree with TRBD2. The CDR3 runs 15 residues. In germline, CDR1 is SGHTA, CDR2 FQGNSA. The V segment lost 2 bases and the J segment 2 bases; nucleotides outside the gene matches: 5. The CDR3 sequence: CASSLYQRGPYEQYF. In nucleotides, the CDR3 is TGTGCCAGCAGCTTATACCAGCGGGGGCCCTACGAGCAGTACTTC. Variable domain in full (rest from reference TRBV7-2 and TRBJ2-7): GAGVSQSPSNKVTEKGKDVELRCDPISGHTALYWYRQSLGQGLEFLIYFQGNSAPDKSGLPSDRFSAERTGGSVSTLTIQRTQQEDSAVYLCASSLYQRGPYEQYFGPGTRLTVT.

The chain couples TRBV28 to TRBJ1-1; TRBD1 matches at 9 bases. The CDR3 length is 14 residues. CDR1 MDHEN and CDR2 SYDVKM come from the germline V gene. V shed 5 bases, J shed 2 bases, and the junction held 3 bases outside the gene matches. In nucleotides, the CDR3 is TGTGCCAGCAGTGAACAGGGGGCTAACACTGAAGCTTTCTTT. It encodes CASSEQGANTEAFF.

This chain uses TRBV9 with TRBJ1-1, with D perhaps TRBD1 (5 bases). The CDR3 has 14 amino acids. The V gene lost 0 bases and the J gene lost 2 bases, with 8 bases spanning the gap. Germline CDR1 is SGDLS and CDR2 is YYNGEE. The CDR3 protein is CASSVETDNTEAFF. The CDR3 DNA reads as TGTGCCAGCAGCGTAGAGACAGACAACACTGAAGCTTTCTTT.

V is TRBV5-4 and J is TRBJ2-1; TRBD2 agrees at 11 bases. The CDR3 covers 16 residues. Germline trimming cut 3 bases from V and 3 bases from J; bases unmatched to any gene: 5. Germline CDR1 is SGHNT and CDR2 is YYREEE (reference sequence). CDR3 residues: CASSSSGGILYNEQFF. CDR3 DNA: TGTGCCAGCAGCTCTAGCGGGGGGATACTCTACAATGAGCAGTTCTTC.

The rearrangement links TRBV7-3 to TRBJ2-3; D not certain. The CDR3 loop spans 14 amino acids. From germline, CDR1 is SGHTA and CDR2 FQGTGA. The ends were cut back, 5 bases at V and 1 base at J, with 10 bases in the middle. The CDR3 region has the DNA TGTGCCAGCAGCGCTGACACGGGCACAGATACGCAGTATTTT. It translates to CASSADTGTDTQYF.

This clone was found a few times. J is TRBJ2-1 and V is TRBV29-1; 10 nucleotides match TRBD2. From germline, CDR1 is SQVTM and CDR2 ANQGSEA. The CDR3 extends over 16 amino acids. V lost 0 bases, J lost 9 bases, and 11 bases stayed unmatched. CDR3 bases: TGCAGCGTTGAAGATTTCGCAGCGGGGGGGCTTGTTGAGCAGTTCTTC. Encoded protein: CSVEDFAAGGLVEQFF.